This entry lists 6 T cell receptor beta chains sequenced from one sample in a study of blood T cell repertoires in COVID-19. TCRdb's table, derived via immunoSEQ multiplex PCR, lists solely in-frame clones and lacks some. The sample holds more than 120,000 clones, about 86% seen once. Sequencing was carried out using peripheral blood. The receptor set was obtained from a woman aged 45-65 years with active or convalescent COVID-19.

The chain has TRBV5-1 and TRBJ2-2, with TRBD2 identical over 9 bases. The CDR3 totals 19 residues. Germline CDR1 SGHRS, CDR2 YFSETQ. J was trimmed by 0 bases and V by 5 bases; bases with no gene match: 14. The CDR3 DNA is TGCGCCAGCAGTCGAGACATAGCGGGAGCGGGGGCGAACACCGGGGAGCTGTTTTTT. It specifies CASSRDIAGAGANTGELFF.

The gene calls are TRBV5-1 and TRBJ2-5; 12 nucleotides line up with TRBD2. The CDR3 loop spans 15 amino acids. Germline V gene lookup returns CDR1 SGHRS and CDR2 YFSETQ. The J segment lost 1 base and the V segment lost 4 bases, leaving 2 bases of the junction unmatched. This chain's CDR3 is CASSTSGGPQETQYF. The CDR3 DNA reads TGCGCCAGCAGCACTAGCGGGGGGCCCCAAGAGACCCAGTACTTC.

The chain combines TRBV11-2 with TRBJ1-2; D not certain. The CDR3 contains 12 residues. V was shortened by 0 bases and J by 8 bases, with 7 bases between the two germline ends. CDR1 SGHAT and CDR2 FQNNGV come from the germline V gene. The chain's CDR3 is CASSLDLRGYTF. The CDR3 DNA follows: TGTGCCAGCAGCTTAGATCTCCGGGGCTACACCTTC.

The V call is TRBV5-1, the J call TRBJ2-7; 11 bases agree with TRBD2. CDR1 and CDR2 (germline): SGHRS, YFSETQ. The trim removed 4 bases at V and 0 bases at J, leaving 6 bases unmatched. The CDR3 loop spans 16 amino acids. In DNA, the CDR3 is TGCGCCAGCAGCCGGGGCGGGACTAGCGGCTCCTACGAGCAGTACTTC. Its protein product is CASSRGGTSGSYEQYF.

The chain recombines TRBV6-2 or TRBV6-3 with TRBJ2-3; 10 positions agree with TRBD1. The ends lost 2 bases at V and 9 bases at J; junction bases unmatched: 8. CDR1 is MNHEY, CDR2 SVGEGT, per germline. CDR3 size: 15 residues. The CDR3 sequence: CASSYRRQGAKTQYF. The CDR3 nucleotides read TGTGCCAGCAGTTACCGAAGACAGGGGGCTAAAACGCAGTATTTT.

The chain links TRBV6-5 to TRBJ2-5; TRBD1 matches at 10 bases. Germline trimming cut 10 bases from V and 7 bases from J; bases unmatched to any gene: 15. This CDR3 spans 15 amino acids. CDR1 and CDR2 from the germline V gene are MNHEY and SVGAGI. CDR3 loop: CATFRRDRGIWTQYF. As DNA, the CDR3 is TGTGCCACCTTCCGCCGGGACAGGGGTATATGGACCCAGTACTTC.